Following are 21 T cell receptor beta chains from one sample sequenced in a study of shared clonotypes between healthy human individuals. The repertoire was sequenced with immunoSEQ multiplex PCR; TCRdb's copy has only in-frame clones and lacks some. This table has roughly 2.1 million clones, 90% to 95% appearing once. CD45RO negativity and positive selection for CCR7 defined naive CD8 cells, a population that excluded terminally differentiated effector memory CD45RA+ cells. What was sequenced was naive CD8+ T cells from PBMCs. The receptors were gathered from a man aged 18 to 30 in good health. Some clones in this sample may be carry-over from other donors' samples.

The chain combines TRBV11-2 with TRBJ2-5, with D possibly being TRBD2 (5 bases). Matching the DNA end better, TRBJ2-7 makes the J call doubtful. There are 14 residues in the CDR3. Per germline, CDR1 SGHAT and CDR2 FQNNGV. CDR3 DNA sequence: TGTGCCAGCAGCTTAGGGGCTAGCATCTACGAGCAGTACTTC. As protein: CASSLGASIYEQYF.

The CDR3 bases are TGTGCCAGCAGCTTGGCCACGAGACAGGGAACCTCCTACGAGCAGTACTTC. As protein: CASSLATRQGTSYEQYF. J is TRBJ2-7 and V is TRBV5-4, with TRBD1 matching 7 bases. J lost 0 bases, V lost 0 bases, and 9 bases had no gene match. CDR1 is SGHNT, CDR2 YYREEE, per germline (reference sequence). CDR3 length equals 17 residues.

V gene TRBV16 combines with J gene TRBJ2-7, with D perhaps assigned TRBD1 or TRBD2 (5 bases each). V lost 4 bases and J 3 bases, leaving 25 bases between the germline ends. Germline V gene sequence: CDR1 KGHSY, CDR2 FQNENV. The CDR3 length is 18 residues. The CDR3 coding sequence is TGTGCCAGCAGCCTCGAGAGGGTTGGATGGGGGAGCAACTACGAGCAGTACTTC. Its translation: CASSLERVGWGSNYEQYF.

As for this clone: The same CDR3 arises from other DNA sequences in this sample as well. The V and J genes are TRBV11-2 and TRBJ2-7; perhaps TRBD2 as D (6 bases). The germline V gene encodes CDR1 SGHAT and CDR2 FQNNGV. V was pared by 1 base and J by 1 base, with 14 bases between. This CDR3 is 16 amino acids long. CDR3 nucleotides: TGTGCCAGCAGCTTAGGGCCCGGGGGTAGATCCTACGAGCAGTACTTC. Translating it yields CASSLGPGGRSYEQYF.

The CDR3 is CASTPSPYEQYF. CDR3 nucleotides: TGTGCCAGCACCCCTTCTCCCTACGAGCAGTACTTC. The rearrangement links TRBV11-2 to TRBJ2-7; D unclear. Trimming removed 7 bases from V and 2 bases from J, with 9 bases in between. Germline CDR1 and CDR2: SGHAT and FQNNGV. CDR3 length: 12 residues.

This clone was observed a single time. This same CDR3 is encoded by further DNA sequences in the sample. The chain joins TRBV4-1 to TRBJ2-7, with D perhaps matching TRBD1 (6 bases). V was trimmed by 6 bases and J by 4 bases, leaving 10 bases between them. The length of the CDR3 is 12 residues. Per germline, CDR1 MGHRA and CDR2 YSYEKL. CDR3 residues: CASRADSYEQYF. CDR3 in DNA: TGCGCCAGCAGGGCGGACAGTTACGAGCAGTACTTC.

The chain uses TRBV7-9 and TRBJ2-2; TRBD2 matches 12 bases. The CDR3 runs to 15 residues. V was pared by 2 bases and J by 7 bases, with 2 bases of the junction left unmatched. CDR1 is SEHNR, CDR2 FQNEAQ, per germline (reference sequence). The CDR3 spells CASSLTTSGGGELFF. DNA for the CDR3: TGTGCCAGCAGCTTAACGACTAGCGGGGGCGGGGAGCTGTTTTTT.

This clone occurred once. The chain combines TRBV27 with TRBJ2-2; 9 bases agree with TRBD2. CDR3 length equals 14 residues. Per germline, CDR1 MNHEY and CDR2 SMNVEV (reference sequence). Trimming took 6 bases from V and 3 from J; bases not matched to a gene: 2. The DNA of the CDR3 is TGTGCCAGCAGCAGACTAGCGGACACCGGGGAGCTGTTTTTT. Translating it yields CASSRLADTGELFF.

The V and J genes are TRBV28 and TRBJ2-6, with a tentative D call TRBD2 (5 bases). Per germline, CDR1 MDHEN and CDR2 SYDVKM. CDR3 length equals 15 residues. V was pared by 5 bases and J by 2 bases, with 10 bases between. As DNA, the CDR3 is TGTGCCAGCAGTCCGAGGGCCCCTGGGGCCAACGTCCTGACTTTC. Amino acid sequence: CASSPRAPGANVLTF.

V usage is TRBV29-1 and J usage is TRBJ2-2, with 9 bases aligning to TRBD1. The V segment lost 5 bases and the J segment 3 bases; nucleotides outside the gene matches: 4. Germline V gene sequence: CDR1 SQVTM, CDR2 ANQGSEA. This CDR3 has 14 amino acids. DNA for the CDR3: TGCAGCGTTTTGGGACAGGGATACACCGGGGAGCTGTTTTTT. Protein sequence: CSVLGQGYTGELFF.

This chain joins TRBV19 and TRBJ1-1, with D possibly being TRBD1 (5 bases). The CDR3 is made up of 13 amino acids. Looked up from germline, CDR1 is LNHDA and CDR2 is SQIVND (reference sequence). V lost 6 bases to trimming and J lost 5 bases, with 13 bases between them. CDR3 nucleotide sequence: TGTGCCAGTAGGGGGGGAAGTTGGACTGAAGCTTTCTTT. Its translation is CASRGGSWTEAFF.

The chain carries TRBV2 and TRBJ2-7; weak D call: TRBD1 (5 bases). The CDR3 is 12 amino acids. Trimming pared 6 bases from V and 3 bases from J, leaving 9 bases between. Germline loops: CDR1 SNHLY, CDR2 FYNNEI. CDR3: CASRSTDYEQYF. In DNA form, the CDR3 reads TGTGCCAGCAGATCGACAGACTACGAGCAGTACTTC.

The CDR3 is CASSFPNYEQFF. The CDR3 DNA reads TGTGCCAGCAGTTTTCCGAACTATGAGCAGTTCTTC. V and J are TRBV28 and TRBJ2-1; D unresolved. Deletions cut 3 bases from V and 8 bases from J, with 8 bases between. The CDR3 covers 12 residues. CDR1 is MDHEN, CDR2 SYDVKM, per germline.

This sequence joins TRBV29-1 and TRBJ2-5, with D hard to call. The DNA end favors TRBJ2-7, so the J call may be wrong. In germline, CDR1 is SQVTM, CDR2 ANQGSEA. The CDR3 sequence is 12 residues long. The CDR3 here is CSVPIKGSEQYF. The DNA of the CDR3 is TGCAGCGTCCCTATAAAGGGATCCGAGCAGTACTTC.

The chain uses TRBV4-3 and TRBJ2-5; tentatively, D is TRBD1 or TRBD2 (5 bases each). V lost 0 bases to trimming and J lost 2 bases, with 13 bases between them. This CDR3 comprises 16 residues. The germline V gene has CDR1 LGHNA and CDR2 YSLEER. The CDR3 DNA reads TGCGCCAGCAGCCAAGATCTAGTAGGGGAGCAAGAGACCCAGTACTTC. Amino acid sequence: CASSQDLVGEQETQYF.

This chain links TRBV11-2 with TRBJ1-1, with D possibly matching TRBD1 (5 bases). The V end lost 3 bases, the J end lost 1 base, and 15 bases lay between the germline ends. The CDR3 sequence is 16 residues long. In germline, CDR1 is SGHAT, CDR2 FQNNGV. The CDR3 sequence: CASSFIRGQGNTEAFF. The DNA of the CDR3 is TGTGCCAGCAGCTTTATTCGGGGTCAGGGGAACACTGAAGCTTTCTTT.

The chain is built from TRBV10-3 and TRBJ2-2; tentative D call: TRBD2 (6 bases). The CDR3 spans 15 residues. With 6 bases removed from V and 0 bases from J, the gap between germline ends came to 11 bases. Germline CDR1 reads ENHRY; CDR2 reads SYGVKD. This CDR3 reads CAIRPLAANTGELFF. The CDR3 DNA sequence: TGTGCCATCAGGCCACTAGCAGCGAACACCGGGGAGCTGTTTTTT.

The chain joins TRBV28 to TRBJ2-7; perhaps TRBD1 as D (6 bases). CDR3 size: 16 residues. Germline V gene lookup returns CDR1 MDHEN and CDR2 SYDVKM. The V end was cut by 5 bases, the J end by 3 bases, with 20 bases between. The CDR3 loop reads CASSGGPTGTIYEQYF. The DNA for the CDR3 is TGTGCCAGCAGTGGCGGCCCGACAGGCACAATCTACGAGCAGTACTTC. The full variable domain, completed using reference TRBV28 and TRBJ2-7, is DVKVTQSSRYLVKRTGEKVFLECVQDMDHENMFWYRQDPGLGLRLIYFSYDVKMKEKGDIPEGYSVSREKKERFSLILESASTNQTSMYLCASSGGPTGTIYEQYFGPGTRLTVT.

V usage is TRBV7-9 and J usage is TRBJ1-2, with 8 nucleotides matching TRBD1. The length of the CDR3 is 16 residues. In germline, CDR1 is SEHNR, CDR2 FQNEAQ (reference sequence). After removal of 3 bases from V and 4 bases from J, the junction contained 10 bases not matched to a gene. The CDR3 nucleotides read TGTGCCAGCAGCTTTATCGCAGGGGGCGAGTTCTATGGCTACACCTTC. Its translation is CASSFIAGGEFYGYTF.

CDR3 loop: CASRRGTATNEKLFF. The CDR3 DNA follows: TGCGCCAGTCGCCGGGGCACTGCAACTAATGAAAAACTGTTTTTT. The rearrangement links TRBV4-3 to TRBJ1-4; D is possibly TRBD1 (5 bases). Germline V gene sequence: CDR1 LGHNA, CDR2 YSLEER. The CDR3 loop spans 15 amino acids. The V gene lost 9 bases and the J gene lost 0 bases, with 14 bases spanning the gap.

This chain connects TRBV19 to TRBJ1-2, with D perhaps TRBD1 (5 bases). The CDR3 has 14 residues. V shed 7 bases and J shed 4 bases, with 16 bases lying between them. Germline V gene sequence: CDR1 LNHDA, CDR2 SQIVND (reference sequence). DNA of the CDR3: TGTGCCAGTACCCCTAAGGGGACCCTCTATGGCTACACCTTC. It yields the protein CASTPKGTLYGYTF.